The rows below give T cell receptor beta chains drawn from one sample of a study of vaccination effects on CD4 cells after COVID-19. The table came from immunoSEQ multiplex PCR; TCRdb's copy has only in-frame clones and leaves some out. The sample contains tens of thousands of clones, 76% of which appear only once. For these TCRs, the target antigens are not known. Material: CD4+ T cells from PBMCs cultured with HIV peptides, obtained before COVID-19 vaccination. All receptors derive from a human donor who had a prior SARS-CoV-2 infection. CDR3s include the opening cysteine and the closing phenylalanine or tryptophan. D genes are given only for firm matches. Clone size is not always given. Where it is, it says once, few, many or a class for expanded clones.

D gene: TRBD1; V gene: TRBV7-9; J gene: TRBJ2-1; clone size: -; CDR3 protein: CASSLRSRDRSYNEQFF; CDR3 DNA: TGTGCCAGCAGCTTAAGATCCCGGGACAGGTCCTACAATGAGCAGTTCTTC
D gene: TRBD1; V gene: TRBV19; J gene: TRBJ2-2; clone size: few; CDR3 protein: CASSFRDREAGELFF; CDR3 DNA: TGTGCCAGTAGTTTCCGGGACAGGGAGGCCGGGGAGCTGTTTTTT
D gene: TRBD1; V gene: TRBV18; J gene: TRBJ1-2; clone size: -; CDR3 protein: CASSPGQGYYGYTF; CDR3 DNA: TGTGCCAGCTCACCAGGACAGGGATACTATGGCTACACCTTC
D gene: TRBD2; V gene: TRBV24-1; J gene: TRBJ2-7; clone size: few; CDR3 protein: CATSDTRTSGYEQYF; CDR3 DNA: TGTGCCACCAGTGATACCAGGACTAGCGGCTACGAGCAGTACTTC
D gene: -; V gene: TRBV2; J gene: TRBJ2-3; clone size: -; CDR3 protein: CASNRWGGLGDTQYF; CDR3 DNA: TGTGCCAGCAATAGGTGGGGAGGATTAGGGGATACGCAGTATTTT
D gene: -; V gene: TRBV5-1; J gene: TRBJ2-3; clone size: -; CDR3 protein: CASSLESGTDTQYF; CDR3 DNA: TGCGCCAGCAGCTTGGAGTCGGGCACAGATACGCAGTATTTT
D gene: TRBD1; V gene: TRBV4-1; J gene: TRBJ1-6; clone size: -; CDR3 protein: CASSQEGTGTGFSPLHF; CDR3 DNA: TGCGCCAGCAGCCAAGAAGGAACCGGGACAGGGTTTTCACCCCTCCACTTT
D gene: -; V gene: TRBV5-1; J gene: TRBJ1-6; clone size: few; CDR3 protein: CASSLGAGIVYNSPLHF; CDR3 DNA: TGCGCCAGCAGCTTGGGGGCAGGGATCGTTTATAATTCACCCCTCCACTTT
D gene: TRBD2; V gene: TRBV5-1; J gene: TRBJ2-5; clone size: -; CDR3 protein: CASSGKAGVETQYF; CDR3 DNA: TGCGCCAGCAGCGGGAAGGCGGGAGTGGAGACCCAGTACTTC
D gene: -; V gene: TRBV7-2; J gene: TRBJ2-7; clone size: -; CDR3 protein: CASSLALSYEQYF; CDR3 DNA: TGTGCCAGCAGCTTAGCTCTTTCCTACGAGCAGTACTTC
D gene: TRBD2; V gene: TRBV4-1; J gene: TRBJ2-1; clone size: few; CDR3 protein: CASSSPGSGRENEQFF; CDR3 DNA: TGCGCCAGCAGCTCTCCCGGGAGCGGGAGGGAGAATGAGCAGTTCTTC
D gene: -; V gene: TRBV11-3; J gene: TRBJ1-1; clone size: few; CDR3 protein: CASSSSNAEAFF; CDR3 DNA: TGTGCCAGCAGCTCAAGTAATGCTGAAGCTTTCTTT
D gene: -; V gene: TRBV4-1; J gene: TRBJ2-1; clone size: -; CDR3 protein: CASSQDQGRDLSLF; CDR3 DNA: TGCGCCAGCAGCCAAGATCAGGGTCGGGACTTATCTCTCTTC
D gene: TRBD1; V gene: TRBV5-1; J gene: TRBJ1-6; clone size: -; CDR3 protein: CASTQTGTENSPLHF; CDR3 DNA: TGCGCCAGCACGCAAACCGGGACAGAGAATTCACCCCTCCACTTT
D gene: -; V gene: TRBV12-3/TRBV12-4; J gene: TRBJ2-2; clone size: -; CDR3 protein: CASSSIRTGELFF; CDR3 DNA: TGTGCCAGCAGTTCCATAAGGACCGGGGAGCTGTTTTTT
D gene: -; V gene: TRBV2; J gene: TRBJ1-2; clone size: -; CDR3 protein: CASSDARIAYGYTF; CDR3 DNA: TGTGCCAGCAGTGACGCTCGGATAGCGTATGGCTACACCTTC
D gene: -; V gene: TRBV12-3/TRBV12-4; J gene: TRBJ1-1; clone size: -; CDR3 protein: CASTVGQNTEAFF; CDR3 DNA: TGTGCCAGCACCGTGGGCCAGAACACTGAAGCTTTCTTT
D gene: TRBD1; V gene: TRBV15; J gene: TRBJ1-2; clone size: -; CDR3 protein: CATRTGRNYGYTF; CDR3 DNA: TGTGCCACCCGGACAGGGCGCAACTATGGCTACACCTTC
D gene: -; V gene: TRBV30; J gene: TRBJ1-1; clone size: -; CDR3 protein: CAWSHEGLTEAFF; CDR3 DNA: TGTGCCTGGAGCCACGAGGGGCTCACTGAAGCTTTCTTT
D gene: -; V gene: TRBV5-1; J gene: TRBJ2-5; clone size: few; CDR3 protein: CASSSVRGGETQYF; CDR3 DNA: TGCGCCAGCAGCTCGGTCAGGGGGGGGGAGACCCAGTACTTC
D gene: -; V gene: TRBV4-2; J gene: TRBJ2-1; clone size: -; CDR3 protein: CASSQPFYNEQFF; CDR3 DNA: TGTGCCAGCAGCCAGCCATTCTACAATGAGCAGTTCTTC
D gene: -; V gene: TRBV4-1; J gene: TRBJ2-7; clone size: -; CDR3 protein: CASSPRGLGLGSYEQYF; CDR3 DNA: TGCGCCAGCAGCCCTAGAGGATTAGGGTTGGGGTCCTACGAGCAGTACTTC
D gene: TRBD2; V gene: TRBV7-9; J gene: TRBJ2-7; clone size: -; CDR3 protein: CASSLVPLWTSGSPGEQYF; CDR3 DNA: TGTGCCAGCAGCTTAGTCCCCCTCTGGACTAGCGGGAGCCCGGGGGAGCAGTACTTC
D gene: TRBD2; V gene: TRBV30; J gene: TRBJ2-1; clone size: -; CDR3 protein: CAWSASGIDEQFF; CDR3 DNA: TGTGCCTGGAGCGCTAGCGGGATTGATGAGCAGTTCTTC
D gene: -; V gene: TRBV4-1; J gene: TRBJ1-6; clone size: -; CDR3 protein: CASSQTAGGLSSYNSPLHF; CDR3 DNA: TGCGCCAGCAGCCAGACCGCCGGCGGGCTGAGCTCCTATAATTCACCCCTCCACTTT
D gene: -; V gene: TRBV7-2; J gene: TRBJ2-7; clone size: -; CDR3 protein: CASSLTQFYEQYF; CDR3 DNA: TGTGCCAGCAGCTTGACACAGTTCTACGAGCAGTACTTC
D gene: -; V gene: TRBV10-3; J gene: TRBJ1-3; clone size: -; CDR3 protein: CAISGTLSVSGNTIYF; CDR3 DNA: TGTGCCATCAGTGGGACCCTGTCGGTTAGTGGAAACACCATATATTTT
D gene: TRBD1; V gene: TRBV5-1; J gene: TRBJ2-7; clone size: -; CDR3 protein: CASSRTGNPYEQYF; CDR3 DNA: TGCGCCAGCAGCCGGACAGGGAATCCCTACGAGCAGTACTTC
D gene: -; V gene: TRBV3-1/TRBV3-2; J gene: TRBJ1-1; clone size: once; CDR3 protein: CASSQFASTEAFF; CDR3 DNA: TGTGCCAGCAGCCAATTCGCGAGCACTGAAGCTTTCTTT